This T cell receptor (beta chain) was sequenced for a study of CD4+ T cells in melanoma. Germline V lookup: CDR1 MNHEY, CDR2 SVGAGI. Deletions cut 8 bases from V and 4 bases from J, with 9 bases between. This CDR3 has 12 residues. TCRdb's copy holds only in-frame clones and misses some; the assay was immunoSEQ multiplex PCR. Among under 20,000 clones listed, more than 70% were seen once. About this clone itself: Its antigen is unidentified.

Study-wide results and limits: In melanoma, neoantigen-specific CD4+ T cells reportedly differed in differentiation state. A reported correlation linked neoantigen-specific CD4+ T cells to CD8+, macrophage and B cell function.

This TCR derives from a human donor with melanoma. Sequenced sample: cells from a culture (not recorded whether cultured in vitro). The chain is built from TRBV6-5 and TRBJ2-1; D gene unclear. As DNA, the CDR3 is TGTGCCAGCGCGACAACTTACAATGAGCAGTTCTTC. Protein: CASATTYNEQFF.